This T cell receptor (beta chain) was observed in a study of STAT5B mutations in CD4+ large granular lymphocyte leukemia (dated by TCRdb to 2021 to 2024). In the study overall: Among healthy controls, the CDR3 'QG' motif was associated with a particular HLA allele. The purity of purified fractions was confirmed by flow cytometry on FACSCanto II or FACSVerse to exceed 95% among lymphocytes. The study compared the TCRbeta repertoires of patients with CD4+ T-cell large granular lymphocyte leukemia against the TCRbeta repertoires of healthy blood donors. Paper-wide results and their limitations: Main leukemic clonotypes were private to each patient, although about 25% appeared at low frequency in other patients' non-leukemic repertoires. The data were not HLA-matched, and the relatively small sample size could explain the higher clonality seen in CD4+ compared with CD8+ T-LGLL. Greater clonality appeared to be present in CD4-sorted patient repertoires than in healthy CD4+ repertoires, and the difference was retained after the putative leukemic clones were removed.

The healthy control group was made up of 30 to 45 blood donors, and the Finnish Red Cross blood service supplied their buffy coats. All TCR-sequenced material derived from peripheral blood: patient blood samples and healthy donor buffy coats. Ficoll-Hypaque gradient centrifugation was used to isolate peripheral blood mononuclear cells. Magnetic purification was used to isolate CD4+ cells from the buffy coats of the healthy controls. The Gentra Puregene Cell and Tissue kit was used for genomic DNA extraction, and quantification was performed on a Qubit 2.0 fluorometer. The immunoSEQ assay at survey resolution was used to sequence TCRbeta rearrangements from genomic DNA. Concerning the study's data processing: A lowest detectable productive clonotype frequency of 2.59 x 10-5 was observed in the TCR sequencing data. Analyses included only productive TCRbeta rearrangements, meaning complete and in-frame sequences. The clonality of each sample was calculated as Simpson clonality in the immunoSEQ Analyzer version 3.0. Based on frequency, clones were grouped as very rare, small, medium, large (1-20%) or hyperexpanded (>20%). Generation probabilities were estimated with OLGA 1.2.3, V-gene circos plots were made with VDJtools, specificities were searched in VDJdb, and CDR3 motifs were identified with GLIPH. Imported from immuneACCESS, the table was reduced by TCRdb to in-frame sequences with V and J called. These copies leave out some clones; in studies compared against another copy, an unresolved V gene accounts for under half, and the cause of the remainder is not known. That table is the source of V, J and clone size, and D and trimming were worked out from the DNA. The sample includes 20,000 or so clones, with around three quarters observed a single time. Jointly, the top ten make up less than 5% of the sample.

To note about this clone: Its antigen is currently not known. No base-level quality is on record; no much larger clone is a single base apart.

The specimen sequenced was CD4+ T cells from blood buffy coats. This TCR came from a human donor in good health.

The sequence in DNA is TGTGCCAGCAGCTTAGGCCGTTCTGGGGCCAACGTCCTGACTTTC. Its protein product is CASSLGRSGANVLTF. This sequence uses TRBV7-2 and TRBJ2-6; a confident D gene designation cannot be given. V loses 1 base, J loses 1 base, and the germline ends lie 5 bases apart. The CDR3 contains 15 residues, cysteine and phenylalanine counted. This entry keeps only the CDR3 DNA: 45 bases, framed from base 1. The germline V gene provides CDR1 SGHTA and CDR2 FQGNSA.